This TCR beta chain was sequenced in a study of cytomegalovirus exposure and HLA in healthy donors. About the study: Within an early data release were about 90 million unique TCRs drawn from HLA-typed donors.

Notes on the study in general: In a later analysis, TCR beta V- and J-gene trimming was associated with a missense DCLRE1C variant.

Amplification used 60 Vbeta primers and 13 Jbeta primers. In the authors' methods: Later analysis identified tens of millions of unique TCR beta chains, roughly 11 million shared. Generated by immunoSEQ multiplex PCR, the TCRdb table keeps only in-frame clones and is missing some. The V and J calls and clone size were taken over from that table, and D and trimming were inferred from the DNA. Its table records 130,000 to 150,000 clones. On this clone itself: Its antigen is unknown.

This TCR derives from a male donor in good health and CMV-seronegative. Sequences were obtained from PBMCs.

The CDR3, as DNA: TGCGCCAGCAGCTTGTCAGGGGGAGATCAGCCCCAGCATTTT. This translates into CASSLSGGDQPQHF. V usage is TRBV5-1 and J usage is TRBJ1-5, with 7 bases that match TRBD1. CDR1 and CDR2 (germline): SGHRS, YFSETQ. The CDR3 runs 14 residues. Trimming took 1 base from V and 5 from J; bases not matched to a gene: 3.